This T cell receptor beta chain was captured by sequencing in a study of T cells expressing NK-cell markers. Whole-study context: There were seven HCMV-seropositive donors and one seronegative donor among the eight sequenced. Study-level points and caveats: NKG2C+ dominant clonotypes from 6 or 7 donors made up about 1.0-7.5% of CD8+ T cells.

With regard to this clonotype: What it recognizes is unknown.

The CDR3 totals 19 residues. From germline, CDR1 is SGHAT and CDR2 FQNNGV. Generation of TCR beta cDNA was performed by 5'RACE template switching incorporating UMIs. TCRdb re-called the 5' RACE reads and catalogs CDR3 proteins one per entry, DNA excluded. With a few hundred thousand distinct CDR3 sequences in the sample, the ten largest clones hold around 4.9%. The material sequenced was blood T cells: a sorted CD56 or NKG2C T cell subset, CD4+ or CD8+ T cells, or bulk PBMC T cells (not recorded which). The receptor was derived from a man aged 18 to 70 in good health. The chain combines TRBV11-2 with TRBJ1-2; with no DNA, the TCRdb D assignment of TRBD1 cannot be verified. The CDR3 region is CASSLVILGQGGKDYGYTF.